A selection of T cell receptor beta chains follows, all from one sample in a study of T cells in Graves' hyperthyroidism and ophthalmopathy. TCRdb re-analysed the multiplex PCR reads in MiXCR, keeping a single row per CDR3 protein. The table has more than 350,000 distinct CDR3 sequences, approximately 18% seen once. Sequencing was done on a sample of blood. The receptors were sampled from a woman in her 30s with Graves' hyperthyroidism that later progressed to Graves' ophthalmopathy. Both conserved end residues are part of each CDR3. Fields, in order: CDR3 DNA, CDR3 protein, V gene, clone size, J gene, D gene. A D gene is named only where the DNA matches it firmly. The size of a clone is reported for some rows only, either as once, few or many, or as a class for expanded clones.

DNA: TGTGCCAGTACCCCTCCCGACCGAGTGAATGAGCAGTTCTTC
CDR3: CASTPPDRVNEQFF
V: TRBV19
size: few
J: TRBJ2-1
D: -

DNA: TGCAGTGCTATCAGACAGGGGGCGCATCCTGAAGCTTTCTTT
CDR3: CSAIRQGAHPEAFF
V: TRBV20-1
size: many
J: TRBJ1-1
D: TRBD1

DNA: TGTGCCAGCAGCTCCCGGGACAGGAGGGCAGATACGCAGTATTTT
CDR3: CASSSRDRRADTQYF
V: TRBV7-6
size: -
J: TRBJ2-3
D: TRBD1

DNA: TGTGCCAGCAGAATTCCGGGGGCGCGGGTCGGGGAGCTGTTTTTT
CDR3: CASRIPGARVGELFF
V: TRBV28
size: -
J: TRBJ2-2
D: -

DNA: TGCGCCAGCAGCCAAGGGGCAGGGGGCTCCTACGAGCAGTACTTC
CDR3: CASSQGAGGSYEQYF
V: TRBV4-1
size: many
J: TRBJ2-7
D: TRBD1

DNA: TGTGCCAGCAGTTACTCGATTCTGCGGGGGGGCGTTTTAGAGACCCAGTACTTC
CDR3: CASSYSILRGGVLETQYF
V: TRBV6-5
size: many
J: TRBJ2-5
D: TRBD2

DNA: TGTGCCAGCTCACCACTCGAGGGGACTCTAAACACCATATATTTT
CDR3: CASSPLEGTLNTIYF
V: TRBV18
size: many
J: TRBJ1-3
D: -

DNA: TGTGCCAGTCGGGACACCAATGAGCAGTTCTTC
CDR3: CASRDTNEQFF
V: TRBV28
size: few
J: TRBJ2-1
D: -

DNA: TGTGCCAGCAGTCAAATCCCGGGACAGGGGCCGACAGATACGCAGTATTTT
CDR3: CASSQIPGQGPTDTQYF
V: TRBV3-1
size: few
J: TRBJ2-3
D: TRBD1

DNA: TGTGCCAGCAGCAGTAACCGGGACAGGGGATACACTGAAGCTTTCTTT
CDR3: CASSSNRDRGYTEAFF
V: TRBV7-9
size: -
J: TRBJ1-1
D: TRBD1

DNA: TGTGCCAGCAGTTACTGGACTAGCGGGGGGGCCGACGTTGATGAGCAGTTCTTC
CDR3: CASSYWTSGGADVDEQFF
V: TRBV6-2/TRBV6-3
size: many
J: TRBJ2-1
D: TRBD2

DNA: TGTGCCAGCAGCTTAGGCTTCAGCGCCTATGGCTACACCTTC
CDR3: CASSLGFSAYGYTF
V: TRBV5-6
size: few
J: TRBJ1-2
D: -

DNA: TGTGCCAGCAGTGAACGGCGGGGGGAAGCATATACGCAGTATTTT
CDR3: CASSERRGEAYTQYF
V: TRBV6-1
size: many
J: TRBJ2-3
D: TRBD2

DNA: TGCGCCAGCAGCCCGGGACAGGGGGATTGGGGAGAGACCCAGTACTTC
CDR3: CASSPGQGDWGETQYF
V: TRBV5-1
size: few
J: TRBJ2-5
D: TRBD1

DNA: TGTGCCAGCAGTTTATCGTCAGGGGATAAGACTGAAGCTTTCTTT
CDR3: CASSLSSGDKTEAFF
V: TRBV12-3/TRBV12-4
size: many
J: TRBJ1-1
D: -

DNA: TGCAGTGCTAGACAGGGGGTCTCCTACAATGAGCAGTTCTTC
CDR3: CSARQGVSYNEQFF
V: TRBV20-1
size: many
J: TRBJ2-1
D: TRBD1

DNA: TGCAGTGCTAAGGGAGGCCAGACCCAGTACTTC
CDR3: CSAKGGQTQYF
V: TRBV20-1
size: many
J: TRBJ2-5
D: -

DNA: TGTGCCAGCACCCGGGTACAGAACACCGGGGAGCTGTTTTTT
CDR3: CASTRVQNTGELFF
V: TRBV2
size: many
J: TRBJ2-2
D: -

DNA: TGTGCCACCCATCGGACAGGCAATCAGCCCCAGCATTTT
CDR3: CATHRTGNQPQHF
V: TRBV6-1
size: many
J: TRBJ1-5
D: -

DNA: TGTGCCAGCAGCGTAGGGCCTGGGACAGGGTTTGCAGATACGCAGTATTTT
CDR3: CASSVGPGTGFADTQYF
V: TRBV9
size: -
J: TRBJ2-3
D: TRBD1

DNA: TGTGCCAGCACAGGACGGTCCGGGGAGACCCAGTACTTC
CDR3: CASTGRSGETQYF
V: TRBV28
size: many
J: TRBJ2-5
D: -

DNA: TGTGCCAGCAGTGAATTTGCGGGAGGGTGGGACCAAGAGACCCAGTACTTC
CDR3: CASSEFAGGWDQETQYF
V: TRBV2
size: many
J: TRBJ2-5
D: TRBD2

DNA: TGCGCCAGCAGCTTGGAGGGCAGCAGAAGCTACGAGCAGTACTTC
CDR3: CASSLEGSRSYEQYF
V: TRBV5-1
size: many
J: TRBJ2-7
D: -

DNA: TGTGCCAGCAGTCTGTTACTAGCGGGGGGCACAGATACGCAGTATTTT
CDR3: CASSLLLAGGTDTQYF
V: TRBV28
size: many
J: TRBJ2-3
D: TRBD2

DNA: TGCAGTGCAGCGACAGGGGGCTCGGCATCAACTAATGAAAAACTGTTTTTT
CDR3: CSAATGGSASTNEKLFF
V: TRBV20-1
size: many
J: TRBJ1-4
D: TRBD1

DNA: TGTGCCAGCAGTCAACTTCTGGGACTCGCAGTGGGCGAGCAGTACTTC
CDR3: CASSQLLGLAVGEQYF
V: TRBV7-9
size: -
J: TRBJ2-7
D: -

DNA: TGTGCCAGCACCATGCCGGGTGGGGCCCTACCCACAGATACGCAGTATTTT
CDR3: CASTMPGGALPTDTQYF
V: TRBV12-3/TRBV12-4
size: many
J: TRBJ2-3
D: -

DNA: TGTGCCAGCAGTTCCACGTCCACGGGGGATTGGTATGGCTACACCTTC
CDR3: CASSSTSTGDWYGYTF
V: TRBV6-2/TRBV6-3
size: few
J: TRBJ1-2
D: -

DNA: TGTGCCAGCATGCGGCAGGGAGACGGTGGCTACACCTTC
CDR3: CASMRQGDGGYTF
V: TRBV25-1
size: many
J: TRBJ1-2
D: -

DNA: TGTGCCAGCAGAACTCCGGGACAGGGACAGCCCCAGCATTTT
CDR3: CASRTPGQGQPQHF
V: TRBV28
size: many
J: TRBJ1-5
D: TRBD1

DNA: TGCAGTGCTAGAGCTGCCGCGGGGGGGCTGGAGACCCAGTACTTC
CDR3: CSARAAAGGLETQYF
V: TRBV20-1
size: many
J: TRBJ2-5
D: TRBD2

DNA: TGTGCCAGCAGCTTAGATATAACTGCAGGGGGCTACACCTTC
CDR3: CASSLDITAGGYTF
V: TRBV11-2
size: few
J: TRBJ1-2
D: -

DNA: TGTGCCAGCAGCTTCCTGGACAGGGGTAACAATGAGCAGTTCTTC
CDR3: CASSFLDRGNNEQFF
V: TRBV27
size: many
J: TRBJ2-1
D: TRBD1

DNA: TGCGCCAGCAGCTTCTATCCGGGACTAGCGGGAGGGGACCAAGAGACCCAGTACTTC
CDR3: CASSFYPGLAGGDQETQYF
V: TRBV5-1
size: few
J: TRBJ2-5
D: TRBD2

DNA: TGTGCCAGCAGCCCGGGAGGCATCGACGGTGGGGGCTACACCTTC
CDR3: CASSPGGIDGGGYTF
V: TRBV5-6
size: many
J: TRBJ1-2
D: -

DNA: TGTGCCAGCAGGGGTGCTGGGGCCAACGTCCTGACTTTC
CDR3: CASRGAGANVLTF
V: TRBV27
size: many
J: TRBJ2-6
D: -

DNA: TGTGCCAGCAGAGAGCCGGAAAAAAGCACCGGGGAGCTGTTTTTT
CDR3: CASREPEKSTGELFF
V: TRBV7-3
size: few
J: TRBJ2-2
D: -

DNA: TGTGCCAGCAGTATGACTCGAGGCACTGAAGCTTTCTTT
CDR3: CASSMTRGTEAFF
V: TRBV12-3/TRBV12-4
size: once
J: TRBJ1-1
D: -

DNA: TGTGCCAGTAGTATTGAAGGGCTGTACCTTCGGAGGGAGCAGTTCTTC
CDR3: CASSIEGLYLRREQFF
V: TRBV19
size: -
J: TRBJ2-1
D: -

DNA: TGTGCCAGCAGTTACTCGGCAGTAGACTCCTATGGCTACACCTTC
CDR3: CASSYSAVDSYGYTF
V: TRBV6-6
size: many
J: TRBJ1-2
D: -

DNA: TGTGCCAGCAGTTACTGGACCCAGGCTCGAGGCTCCTATGGCTACACCTTC
CDR3: CASSYWTQARGSYGYTF
V: TRBV6-5
size: few
J: TRBJ1-2
D: -

DNA: TGCGCCAGCAGCTTGGGGGGACTAGCGGACAATGAGCAGTTCTTC
CDR3: CASSLGGLADNEQFF
V: TRBV5-1
size: once
J: TRBJ2-1
D: TRBD2

DNA: TGTGCCAGCAGCGACCGGGACGGCGTCTCCACCATATATTTT
CDR3: CASSDRDGVSTIYF
V: TRBV9
size: few
J: TRBJ1-3
D: -

DNA: TGTGCCAGCAGTACACCGGGACAGGGGGGCGAGCAGTACTTC
CDR3: CASSTPGQGGEQYF
V: TRBV6-1
size: many
J: TRBJ2-7
D: TRBD1

DNA: TGTGCCAGCAGTGTAGACGGGACACTCTACGAGCAGTACTTC
CDR3: CASSVDGTLYEQYF
V: TRBV2
size: many
J: TRBJ2-7
D: -